This TCR beta chain was captured in a study of beta chain features in type 1 diabetes. Of the isolated RNA, all was reverse transcribed, and so the sequenced material was expressed TCRB transcripts. Measured with immunoSEQ multiplex PCR; TCRdb has only the in-frame clones, and not every one. The repertoire holds roughly 310,000 clones, 9.5% to 11% seen once, with more than 0.015% in the top ten. This clone was seen a few times. Other DNA sequences from this sample encode an identical CDR3 as well. V was clipped by 5 bases and J by 1 base, with 12 bases between them. Germline V gene data show CDR1 as SGHVS and CDR2 as FNYEAQ. The CDR3 is 15 amino acids.

The origin of this receptor is a woman under 40 in good health. Material: naive CD4+ T cells from blood. This chain uses TRBV7-6 with TRBJ2-1; D is possibly TRBD1 (6 bases). The CDR3: CASSPRQGSYNEQFF. The CDR3 DNA reads TGTGCCAGCAGCCCCCGCCAGGGGTCCTACAATGAGCAGTTCTTC. The full variable domain, completed using reference TRBV7-6 and TRBJ2-1, is GAGVSQSPRYKVTKRGQDVALRCDPISGHVSLYWYRQALGQGPEFLTYFNYEAQQDKSGLPNDRFSAERPEGSISTLTIQRTEQRDSAMYRCASSPRQGSYNEQFFGPGTRLTVL.